This T cell receptor beta chain was captured in a study of blood T cells in healthy people across ages. Study-wide background: Per two T cells, template switching captured roughly one barcoded beta molecule.

The J segment lost 7 bases and the V segment lost 5 bases, leaving 9 bases of the junction unmatched. This CDR3 has 15 residues. Germline values: CDR1 SSHAT, CDR2 FNYEAQ (reference sequence). Next came a second PCR, run for about 6 to 11 cycles, which used a sample-barcoded 5' primer along with a J-beta primer mix. Via MiXCR, TCRdb re-called the 5' RACE reads, giving one row per CDR3 protein. The sample holds 700,000 to 900,000 distinct CDR3 sequences, around 24% seen once. Total RNA, at least 5 micrograms per sample, was extracted from PBMCs. This same sample was also part of a study on T cells of mothers and their children. That work adds: M1S, a second-PCR primer, added sample barcodes and 2-4 random nucleotides. The study found thymic selection shapes TCR recombination output similarly in related and unrelated pairs.

The receptor was isolated from a boy younger than 18 in good health. V usage is TRBV7-7 and J usage is TRBJ1-4; 8 bases match TRBD1. Source material: blood. The CDR3 coding sequence is TGTGCCAGCAGCCATTACAGGGGGAGCGGTGAAAAACTGTTTTTT. Protein product: CASSHYRGSGEKLFF.